The present TCR beta chain was sequenced within a study of neurological immune-mediated disorders. Of note for this clonotype: No antigen is known for it.

This sample's time point: technical triplicate 1. The cell input for sorted libraries was 900,000 to 1,000,000, and those cells were CD4+ or CD8+ T cells. Study-wide results and caveats: Multiple sclerosis, the disease with the least TCR clonal expansion, fell below healthy controls, whereas HTLV-1-associated myelopathy showed the most. CDR3 amino acid sequences found in expanded clones were never shared across subjects, suggesting private repertoires in all groups.

With 10-nucleotide random UMIs included, cDNA was synthesized by 5'RACE. One entry per CDR3 protein, called by TCRdb with MiXCR from the 5' RACE reads. The table includes fewer than 30,000 distinct CDR3 sequences, 13% detected once. Source material: CD4+ T cells from blood. This TCR came from a female donor with HTLV-1-associated myelopathy (HAM/TSP).

CDR3 coding DNA: TGTGCCATCACAAATAGCGGAAATTCCTACAATGAGCAGTTCTTC. It translates to CAITNSGNSYNEQFF. The chain joins TRBV10-3 to TRBJ2-1, with D possibly TRBD2 on 6 matching bases. Trimming took 7 bases from V and 1 from J, leaving 14 bases between them. Germline V CDR1 and CDR2: ENHRY, SYGVKD. The CDR3 totals 15 residues.